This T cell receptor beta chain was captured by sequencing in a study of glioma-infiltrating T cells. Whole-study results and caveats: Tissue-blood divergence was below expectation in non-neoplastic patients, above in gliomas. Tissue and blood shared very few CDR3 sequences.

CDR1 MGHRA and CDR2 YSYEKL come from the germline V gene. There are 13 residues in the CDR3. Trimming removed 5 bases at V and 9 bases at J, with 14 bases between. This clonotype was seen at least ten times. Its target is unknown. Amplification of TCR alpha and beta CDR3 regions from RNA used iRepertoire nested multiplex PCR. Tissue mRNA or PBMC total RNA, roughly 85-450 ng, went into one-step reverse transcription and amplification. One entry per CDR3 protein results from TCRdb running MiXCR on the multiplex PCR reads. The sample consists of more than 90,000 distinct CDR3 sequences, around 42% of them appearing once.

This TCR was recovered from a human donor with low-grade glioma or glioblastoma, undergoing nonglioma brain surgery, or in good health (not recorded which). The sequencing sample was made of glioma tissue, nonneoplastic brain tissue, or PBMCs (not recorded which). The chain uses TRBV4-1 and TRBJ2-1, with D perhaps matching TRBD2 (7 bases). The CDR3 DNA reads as TGCGCCAGCAGCTTGGGGGGGCAGGGTGAGCAGTTCTTC. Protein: CASSLGGQGEQFF.